These 21 T cell receptor beta chains originate from one sample sequenced in a study of radiotherapy plus CTLA-4 blockade in lung cancer (dated by TCRdb to the late 2010s). Library creation used the immunoSEQ multiplex PCR assay. Held by TCRdb, this immuneACCESS table contains in-frame sequences only and omits some clones. Under half of the omission traces to an unresolved V gene where checked; the cause of the rest is unknown. This sample is represented by roughly 92,000 clones; more than 75% of them were singletons. About 2% of the sample is taken by the ten largest. The specimen was peripheral blood, collected from a patient treated with radiotherapy plus ipilimumab. Receptors originate from a human donor with non-small cell lung cancer who had a partial response to radiotherapy plus ipilimumab.

This clone was detected only a few times. The chain combines TRBV4-1 with TRBJ1-4; unclear D gene. The CDR3 is 15 amino acids. Trimming pared 0 bases from V and 7 bases from J, leaving 12 bases between. CDR1 is MGHRA and CDR2 is YSYEKL in the germline V gene. The CDR3 sequence: CASSQESGRGEKLFF. Here the CDR3 DNA reads TGCGCCAGCAGCCAAGAGTCCGGGAGAGGTGAAAAACTGTTTTTT.

The DNA for the CDR3 is TGTGCCAGCAGTGAAGCGCGCAGGGCTGGCTACACCTTC. Translation gives CASSEARRAGYTF. The gene calls are TRBV2 and TRBJ1-2; maybe TRBD1 (5 bases). The CDR3 consists of 13 residues. Germline CDR1 reads SNHLY; CDR2 reads FYNNEI. The V end was cut by 0 bases, the J end by 7 bases, with 9 bases between.

This chain connects TRBV5-4 to TRBJ1-2; perhaps TRBD1 as D (5 bases). Deletions cut 4 bases from V and 4 bases from J, with 14 bases between. CDR3 length equals 14 residues. Looked up from germline, CDR1 is SGHNT and CDR2 is YYREEE (reference sequence). CDR3 region: CASSLDKGVYGYTF. CDR3 DNA: TGTGCCAGCAGCCTGGACAAAGGGGTCTATGGCTACACCTTC.

The chain recombines TRBV2 with TRBJ1-3; 8 bases match TRBD1. The V gene's germline CDR1 is SNHLY and CDR2 FYNNEI. The V segment lost 6 bases and the J segment 0 bases; nucleotides outside the gene matches: 4. The length of the CDR3 is 15 residues. The CDR3 nucleotides are TGTGCCAGCAGAGGGGACAGGTCCTCTGGAAACACCATATATTTT. This sequence encodes CASRGDRSSGNTIYF.

The rearrangement uses TRBV2 and TRBJ1-5; possibly TRBD1 for D (6 bases). Germline CDR1 is SNHLY and CDR2 is FYNNEI. CDR3 length: 15 amino acids. V was shortened by 4 bases and J by 7 bases, with 17 bases between the two germline ends. CDR3 residues: CASSAFGGANQPQHF. CDR3 sequence (DNA): TGTGCCAGCAGTGCCTTTGGGGGGGCGAACCAGCCCCAGCATTTT.

This rearrangement joins TRBV5-1 to TRBJ2-5; the D gene is possibly TRBD2 (5 bases). The CDR3 has 13 residues. V lost 4 bases and J 5 bases, leaving 12 bases between the germline ends. Germline V gene sequence: CDR1 SGHRS, CDR2 YFSETQ. The CDR3 DNA reads TGCGCCAGCAGCATCGACCCGGGGGAGACCCAGTACTTC. Encoded protein: CASSIDPGETQYF.

By share of the sample, this clone is medium-sized. CDR3 in amino acids: CASSQDKQRDRTIYEQYV. The CDR3 DNA is TGCGCCAGCAGCCAAGATAAACAAAGGGACAGGACGATTTACGAGCAGTACGTC. The genes are TRBV4-3 and TRBJ2-7, with 8 bases lining up with TRBD1. J gave up 4 bases and V 0 bases, and 14 bases lay outside the gene matches. CDR1 LGHNA and CDR2 YSLEER come from the germline V gene. The CDR3 totals 18 residues.

The V gene is TRBV25-1, the J gene TRBJ2-5; the match to TRBD1 covers 8 bases. V gave up 6 bases and J gave up 5 bases; unmatched junction bases: 11. CDR1 is MGHDK and CDR2 is SYGVNS in the germline V gene. CDR3 length: 15 residues. CDR3 coding DNA: TGTGCCAGCAGCAAGTCGGACAGGGATGGGGAGACCCAGTACTTC. Protein product: CASSKSDRDGETQYF.

J is TRBJ2-7 and V is TRBV6-1; D may be TRBD2 (6 bases). From germline, CDR1 is MNHNS and CDR2 SASEGT. CDR3 length: 14 amino acids. Trimming stripped 6 bases from V and 2 bases from J, with 14 bases between. In nucleotides, the CDR3 is TGTGCCAGCAGCTGGGAGGAAGGAACCTACGAGCAGTACTTC. Its translation: CASSWEEGTYEQYF.

The rearrangement joins TRBV27 to TRBJ2-7; TRBD2 aligns across 8 bases. From germline, CDR1 is MNHEY and CDR2 SMNVEV (reference sequence). This CDR3 spans 14 amino acids. V lost 5 bases and J lost 0; bases outside the gene matches: 3. Here the CDR3 reads CASSPREGSYEQYV. CDR3 DNA sequence: TGTGCCAGCAGTCCTCGGGAGGGCTCCTACGAGCAGTACGTC.

This clone was counted between two and nine times. J is TRBJ1-2 and V is TRBV5-6; D not certain. Trimming removed 0 bases at V and 5 bases at J, with 8 bases between. CDR3 length: 13 residues. CDR1 is SGHDT, CDR2 YYEEEE, per germline. CDR3 region: CASSLVTAYGYTF. The CDR3 DNA reads as TGTGCCAGCAGCTTGGTAACAGCTTATGGCTACACCTTC.

The chain uses TRBV27 and TRBJ2-7, with 9 bases matching TRBD2. CDR1 MNHEY and CDR2 SMNVEV come from the germline V gene (reference sequence). Trimming at V came to 7 bases and at J to 1 base, leaving 5 bases not matched to a gene. This CDR3 spans 14 amino acids. The DNA for the CDR3 is TGTGCCAGCACCCGGACTAGCGCGTCCTACGAGCAGTACTTC. Protein sequence: CASTRTSASYEQYF.

The genes are TRBV27 and TRBJ2-3, with a possible D match to TRBD2 (5 bases). Germline CDR1 reads MNHEY; CDR2 reads SMNVEV (reference sequence). The V gene lost 6 bases and the J gene lost 2 bases, with 9 bases spanning the gap. The CDR3 spans 13 residues. CDR3 coding DNA: TGTGCCAGCAGAAGACTATTCACAGATACGCAGTATTTT. Protein sequence: CASRRLFTDTQYF.

This clone was counted a few times. A read error may account for a junction end that differs from germline. The CDR3 region is CAISATGTGSSYEQYF. CDR3 sequence (DNA): TGTGCCATCAGTGCGACCGGGACAGGGTCGTCCTACGAGCAGTACTTC. V gene TRBV6-1 combines with J gene TRBJ2-7; 9 bases line up with TRBD1. This CDR3 is 16 amino acids long. In germline, CDR1 is MNHNS, CDR2 SASEGT.

The V and J genes are TRBV5-4 and TRBJ2-7; the D gene is possibly TRBD2 (5 bases). The germline V gene encodes CDR1 SGHNT and CDR2 YYREEE (reference sequence). Trimming removed 4 bases from V and 6 bases from J, with 17 bases in between. This CDR3 has 14 residues. The CDR3 loop reads CASSRTPDAGEQYV. In nucleotides, the CDR3 is TGTGCCAGCAGCCGAACACCAGACGCGGGCGAGCAGTACGTC.

The chain carries TRBV28 and TRBJ1-1; maybe TRBD1 (6 bases). The CDR3 is 13 residues long. V lost 3 bases to trimming and J lost 3 bases, with 8 bases between them. Germline V lookup: CDR1 MDHEN, CDR2 SYDVKM. This chain's CDR3 is CASSFGQHTEAFF. The DNA for the CDR3 is TGTGCCAGCAGTTTCGGACAGCACACTGAAGCTTTCTTT. The full variable domain, in which reference TRBV28 and TRBJ1-1 provide the parts outside the CDR3, is DVKVTQSSRYLVKRTGEKVFLECVQDMDHENMFWYRQDPGLGLRLIYFSYDVKMKEKGDIPEGYSVSREKKERFSLILESASTNQTSMYLCASSFGQHTEAFFGQGTRLTVV.

This clone turned up a few times. The J gene is TRBJ2-7, the V gene TRBV7-2; 9 bases fit TRBD2. The trim removed 5 bases at V and 7 bases at J, leaving 9 bases unmatched. The CDR3 is 14 residues long. The V gene's germline CDR1 is SGHTA and CDR2 FQGNSA. CDR3 sequence: CASSPSGTLWEQYV. In DNA form, the CDR3 reads TGTGCCAGCAGCCCTAGCGGGACCCTGTGGGAGCAGTACGTC.

This rearrangement joins TRBV19 to TRBJ2-7, with 13 bases lining up with TRBD2. Per germline, CDR1 LNHDA and CDR2 SQIVND (reference sequence). The junction had 8 bases not matched to a gene; V was cut back by 6 bases and J by 6 bases. The CDR3 contains 15 residues. CDR3 DNA: TGTGCCAGTAGAAGACTAGCGGGGGGAGCTGGCGAGCAGTACTTC. Translating it yields CASRRLAGGAGEQYF.

The chain has TRBV28 and TRBJ1-2; D is unclear. The CDR3 has 15 residues. Trimming took off 5 bases at V and 4 bases at J, with 17 bases between the two ends. CDR1 is MDHEN, CDR2 SYDVKM, per germline. The CDR3 bases are TGTGCCAGCAGTCCCCGACACCTCGGAGGCTATGGCTACACCTTC. It codes for CASSPRHLGGYGYTF.

The gene calls are TRBV11-1 and TRBJ2-5; a possible D gene is TRBD2 (6 bases). Looked up from germline, CDR1 is SGHAT and CDR2 is FQDESV (reference sequence). The germline V and J ends were trimmed by 3 bases and 8 bases, with 10 bases remaining between them. CDR3 length: 12 amino acids. DNA for the CDR3: TGTGCCAGCAGCTTGGGACTGGTCACCCAGTACTTC. It specifies CASSLGLVTQYF.

This chain connects TRBV9 to TRBJ2-1; perhaps TRBD1 as D (5 bases). This CDR3 is 16 amino acids long. Germline V gene data show CDR1 as SGDLS and CDR2 as YYNGEE. The V end lost 4 bases, the J end lost 2 bases, and 16 bases lay between the germline ends. The CDR3 sequence is CASSPSGQQAYNEQFF. The CDR3 DNA sequence: TGTGCCAGCAGCCCCTCCGGACAACAAGCCTACAATGAGCAGTTCTTC.